This record looks at one TCR beta chain sequence and its context. In the original workflow: Estimated nucleated cell counts came from reference gene primer amplification. Clones were read by immunoSEQ multiplex PCR, and TCRdb kept only the in-frame ones, dropping some. V, J and clone size derive from that table, while D and trimming were established from the DNA sequence. Seen here are some 260,000 clones, 70% to 85% observed once, and the top ten hold more than 7%. This entry comes from a study of blood T cell repertoires in COVID-19. On the study more broadly: Samples of COVID-19 (acute and convalescent) were obtained from the United States, Italy and Spain. T cells, B-cell-depleted T cells, or PBMCs supplied cDNA or gDNA.

This CDR3 has 15 residues. Germline V CDR1 and CDR2: SGHDT, YYEEEE. V gave up 4 bases and J gave up 0 bases; unmatched junction bases: 5. Sample: peripheral blood. The chain combines TRBV5-6 with TRBJ1-1, with 8 bases that match TRBD1. The receptor was derived from a man older than 75 with acute or convalescent COVID-19. CDR3 protein: CASSPLGQVNTEAFF. The CDR3 bases are TGTGCCAGCAGCCCGCTGGGACAGGTGAACACTGAAGCTTTCTTT.